This T cell receptor (beta chain) was observed in a study of CD8 T cells in ankylosing spondylitis. Study-wide findings and caveats: Ankylosing spondylitis blood appeared to carry a characteristic TCR beta motif of roughly eight highly homologous variants.

The CDR3 has 17 residues. Germline trimming cut 1 base from V and 13 bases from J; bases unmatched to any gene: 20. Germline V gene sequence: CDR1 SGHTA, CDR2 FQGNSA. Notes on this clonotype: What it binds is not known.

Libraries of TCR beta came from quantitative 5'-RACE with molecular barcodes. One entry per CDR3 protein, called by TCRdb with MiXCR from the 5' RACE reads. Of over 400,000 distinct CDR3 sequences detected, about 25% appear once; the ten largest clones hold about 0.9%. Sequencing was carried out using blood, either unsorted or a sorted T cell fraction (not recorded which). The origin of this receptor is a male donor with ankylosing spondylitis. The V gene is TRBV7-2, the J gene TRBJ1-2; 8 bases map to TRBD1. CDR3 region: CASSLGPSWDRTLGATF. The CDR3 bases are TGTGCCAGCAGCTTAGGTCCATCCTGGGACAGGACCCTCGGGGCCACCTTC.